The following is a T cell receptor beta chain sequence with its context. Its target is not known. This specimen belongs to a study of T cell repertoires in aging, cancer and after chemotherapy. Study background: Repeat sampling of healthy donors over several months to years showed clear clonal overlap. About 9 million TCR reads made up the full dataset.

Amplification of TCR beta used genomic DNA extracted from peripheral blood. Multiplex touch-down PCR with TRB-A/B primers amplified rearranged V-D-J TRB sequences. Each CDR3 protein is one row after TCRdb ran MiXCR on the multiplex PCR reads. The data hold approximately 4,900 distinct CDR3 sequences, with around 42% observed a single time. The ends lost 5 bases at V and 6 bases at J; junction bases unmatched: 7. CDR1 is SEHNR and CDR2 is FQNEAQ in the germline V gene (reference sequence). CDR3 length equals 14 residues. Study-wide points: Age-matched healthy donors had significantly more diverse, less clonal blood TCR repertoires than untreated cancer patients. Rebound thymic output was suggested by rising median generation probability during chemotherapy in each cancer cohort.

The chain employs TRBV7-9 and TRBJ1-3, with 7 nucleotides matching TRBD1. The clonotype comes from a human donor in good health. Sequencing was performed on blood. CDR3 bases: TGTGCCAGCAGCCCTTACAGGGGAGTAAACACCATATATTTT. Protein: CASSPYRGVNTIYF.